This TCR beta chain was profiled in a study of blood T cell repertoires in COVID-19. Recovery among Cohort 3 donors was established by two negative PCRs, clearance, or symptom resolution. Germline trimming cut 7 bases from V and 8 bases from J; bases unmatched to any gene: 16. CDR1 is MDHEN and CDR2 is SYDVKM in the germline V gene. This CDR3 spans 18 amino acids. The repertoire was sequenced with immunoSEQ multiplex PCR; TCRdb's copy has only in-frame clones and lacks some. The top ten hold roughly 1.1% of the sample, which has fewer than 500,000 clones, 85% to 90% seen once. Sequenced sample: PBMCs or T cells enriched from blood (not recorded which). The gene calls are TRBV28 and TRBJ1-6; 11 bases match TRBD1. The receptor's source is a young man who had recovered from COVID-19. The DNA for the CDR3 is TGTGCCAGCAACCATGGACAGGGGGCTCGCTCGTACGATTCACCCCTCCACTTT. Amino acids: CASNHGQGARSYDSPLHF.